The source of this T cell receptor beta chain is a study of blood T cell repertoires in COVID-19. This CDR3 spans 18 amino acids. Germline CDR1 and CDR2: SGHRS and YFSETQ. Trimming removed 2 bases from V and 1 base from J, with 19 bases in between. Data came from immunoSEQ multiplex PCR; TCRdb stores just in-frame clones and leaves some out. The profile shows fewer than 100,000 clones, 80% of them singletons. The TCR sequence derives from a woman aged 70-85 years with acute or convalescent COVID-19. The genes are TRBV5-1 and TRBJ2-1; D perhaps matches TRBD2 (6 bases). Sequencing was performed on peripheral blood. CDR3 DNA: TGCGCCAGCAGCTTAGGGCTCGGTAGCGGAGTATCCTACAATGAGCAGTTCTTC. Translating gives CASSLGLGSGVSYNEQFF.